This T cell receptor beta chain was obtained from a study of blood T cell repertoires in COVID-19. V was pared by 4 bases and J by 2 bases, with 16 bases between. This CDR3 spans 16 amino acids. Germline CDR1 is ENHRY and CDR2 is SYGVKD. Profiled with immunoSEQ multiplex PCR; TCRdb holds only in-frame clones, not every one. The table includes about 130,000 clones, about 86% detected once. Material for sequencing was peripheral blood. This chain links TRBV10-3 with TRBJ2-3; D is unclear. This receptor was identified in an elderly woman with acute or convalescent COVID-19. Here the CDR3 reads CAISGGIVGPTDTQYF. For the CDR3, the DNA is TGTGCCATCAGTGGAGGAATAGTGGGTCCCACAGATACGCAGTATTTT.